This is a list of T cell receptor beta chains from one sample in a study of T cells in Graves' hyperthyroidism and ophthalmopathy. MiXCR, run by TCRdb on the multiplex PCR reads, gives a single entry per CDR3 protein. Among 190,000 or so distinct CDR3 sequences, about 16% were seen once, and the ten largest hold just under 45%. The sequencing sample was made of blood. The receptor source for this set is a man aged 40-49 years with Graves' hyperthyroidism. Both conserved end residues are trimmed from each CDR3.

TRBJ1-4 | TRBV28 | ATTQAGLRPMKKLF
TRBJ1-4 | TRBV30 | AWSPTQGGWTNEKLF
TRBJ2-1 | TRBV7-2 | ASNPAPGLAGFNEQF
TRBJ2-7 | TRBV20-1 | SARGDQEYEQY
TRBJ1-5 | TRBV3-1 | ASSRMDQGNQPQH
TRBJ2-2 | TRBV24-1 | ATSDNRGNTGELF
TRBJ1-1 | TRBV6-2/TRBV6-3 | ASRQHRVGNTEAF
TRBJ2-5 | TRBV2 | ASSRVPGETQY
TRBJ1-2 | TRBV6-2/TRBV6-3 | ASTKGQNGYT
TRBJ2-7 | TRBV5-1 | ASSLQTGGFYEQY
TRBJ2-1 | TRBV7-3 | ASGVSGQSHNEQF
TRBJ2-3 | TRBV7-9 | ASSLARGRADTQY
TRBJ2-7 | TRBV13 | ASSSPDRGWDEQY
TRBJ2-2 | TRBV30 | AWRLGPTGELF
TRBJ2-5 | TRBV3-1 | ASSQAASGGTRVAQY
TRBJ2-1 | TRBV5-1 | ASSLEDSSYNEQF
TRBJ1-4 | TRBV7-9 | ASSSRHGTWEKLF
TRBJ1-4 | TRBV18 | ASSRERALGEKLF
TRBJ1-3 | TRBV6-4 | ASSYSGPDPGNTIY
TRBJ2-3 | TRBV20-1 | SVSPSTDTQY
TRBJ2-7 | TRBV7-2 | ASASGIDYEQY
TRBJ2-1 | TRBV9 | ASSRQPGSGDEQF
TRBJ2-5 | TRBV24-1 | ATSPQGGGGETQY
TRBJ1-2 | TRBV15 | ATSRDSGGYT
TRBJ1-1 | TRBV7-9 | ASSLEGSAF
TRBJ2-2 | TRBV7-8 | ASSYGTSGSGELF
TRBJ2-7 | TRBV5-1 | ASSPGLAYEQY
TRBJ2-3 | TRBV18 | ASSPRRAGLDTQY
TRBJ2-1 | TRBV7-2 | ASSQSVMYSYNEQF
TRBJ2-3 | TRBV7-8 | ATTGVDWRSTQY
TRBJ1-6 | TRBV7-9 | ASSPGVNSPLH
TRBJ2-1 | TRBV5-1 | ASSLGESYNEQF
TRBJ2-2 | TRBV28 | ASSGGQRTRELF
TRBJ2-2 | TRBV20-1 | SARDLGTGATGELF
TRBJ2-2 | TRBV9 | ASGGTTGELF
TRBJ2-7 | TRBV6-1 | ASRPNPAPGPPYEQY
TRBJ2-1 | TRBV7-3 | ASSERGVAEQF
TRBJ1-1 | TRBV7-8 | ASSLASWDRASKDTEAF
TRBJ1-1 | TRBV18 | ASSRSTSGGGFNTEAF
TRBJ2-3 | TRBV5-6 | ASSQGITDTQY
TRBJ2-5 | TRBV7-2 | ASSARQVWETQY
TRBJ2-5 | TRBV11-2 | ASSKGGGGETQY
TRBJ1-1 | TRBV7-6 | ASSTTAGEINTEAF
TRBJ1-1 | TRBV6-1 | ASSALRNTEAF
TRBJ2-2 | TRBV20-1 | SARVAGNTGELF